This passage covers 26 T cell receptor beta chains from one sample sequenced in a study of T cells in Graves' hyperthyroidism and ophthalmopathy. There were TCR beta CDR3 regions amplified from RNA transcripts. HTBI primers were used for first-round RT-PCR of the TCR CDR3. TCRdb re-derived calls from the multiplex PCR reads in MiXCR, one entry per CDR3 protein. The table has about 300,000 distinct CDR3 sequences, approximately 18% seen once; the top ten hold roughly 39%. Sequenced input: blood. The receptor source for this set is a man aged 50 to 59 with Graves' ophthalmopathy.

CDR3 bases: TGTGCCAGCAGCCCCCTGGGGGGAAGCACAGATACGCAGTATTTT. Protein: CASSPLGGSTDTQYF. The V and J genes are TRBV11-2 and TRBJ2-3; D is perhaps TRBD2 (6 bases). The CDR3 totals 15 residues. V gave up 5 bases and J gave up 0 bases, with 12 bases separating them. The germline V gene encodes CDR1 SGHAT and CDR2 FQNNGV.

The gene calls are TRBV19 and TRBJ2-7, with 13 bases matching TRBD2. The ends lost 4 bases at V and 3 bases at J; junction bases unmatched: 6. The CDR3 runs to 16 residues. Germline CDR1 and CDR2: LNHDA and SQIVND (reference sequence). The CDR3 here is CASSTLLAGGGYEQYF. CDR3 DNA sequence: TGTGCCAGTAGTACCTTACTAGCGGGAGGGGGCTACGAGCAGTACTTC.

This clonotype occurred a few times. The J gene is TRBJ2-2, the V gene TRBV12-3 or TRBV12-4, with D tentatively TRBD1 (5 bases). V shed 3 bases and J shed 5 bases, with 10 bases lying between them. The CDR3 sequence is 14 residues long. The CDR3 protein is CASSFQGATGELFF. The DNA for the CDR3 is TGTGCCAGCAGTTTCCAGGGTGCTACCGGGGAGCTGTTTTTT.

This clonotype showed up many times. This chain uses TRBV20-1 with TRBJ2-3; weak D call: TRBD2 (5 bases). Germline V lookup: CDR1 DFQATT, CDR2 SNEGSKA (reference sequence). The germline V and J ends were trimmed by 1 base and 5 bases, with 19 bases remaining between them. CDR3 size: 16 residues. The DNA of the CDR3 is TGCAGTGCTAGAGGTCCCCGGACTCTGGCGGGAGATACGCAGTATTTT. It is translated as CSARGPRTLAGDTQYF.

This clonotype has a count of ten or more. The chain uses TRBV5-1 and TRBJ2-3, with 7 bases identical to TRBD1. V was clipped by 4 bases and J by 6 bases; unmatched bases: 5. The CDR3 has 13 residues. Per germline, CDR1 SGHRS and CDR2 YFSETQ. CDR3 amino acids: CASSQTGRDTQYF. As DNA, the CDR3 is TGCGCCAGCAGCCAGACAGGGCGGGATACGCAGTATTTT. The variable domain in full, completed from reference TRBV5-1 and TRBJ2-3, reads KAGVTQTPRYLIKTRGQQVTLSCSPISGHRSVSWYQQTPGQGLQFLFEYFSETQRNKGNFPGRFSGRQFSNSRSEMNVSTLELGDSALYLCASSQTGRDTQYFGPGTRLTVL.

This clonotype was observed many times. The genes are TRBV6-1 and TRBJ2-5, with 8 bases aligning to TRBD2. Germline CDR1 MNHNS, CDR2 SASEGT. Losses at the gene ends were 6 bases for V and 2 bases for J; bases not matched to a gene: 8. This CDR3 spans 15 amino acids. CDR3 region: CASSSSGGLQETQYF. CDR3 nucleotide sequence: TGTGCCAGCAGCTCCTCGGGGGGGTTACAAGAGACCCAGTACTTC.

The rearrangement uses TRBV11-2 and TRBJ2-7, with TRBD2 matching 13 bases. V lost 4 bases and J lost 0; bases outside the gene matches: 9. The CDR3 loop spans 18 amino acids. Germline CDR1 reads SGHAT; CDR2 reads FQNNGV. CDR3 DNA sequence: TGTGCCAGCAGCTCGGGACTAGCGGGATACGGGGCCTCCTACGAGCAGTACTTC. Its protein product is CASSSGLAGYGASYEQYF.

This clonotype was counted ten times or more. CDR3 sequence: CASSSGLFRNNEQFF. The CDR3 nucleotides read TGCGCCAGCAGCTCCGGACTTTTTAGGAACAATGAGCAGTTCTTC. The rearrangement joins TRBV5-1 to TRBJ2-1, with D possibly matching TRBD2 (5 bases). V shed 3 bases and J shed 5 bases, with 15 bases lying between them. The length of the CDR3 is 15 residues. Germline V gene data show CDR1 as SGHRS and CDR2 as YFSETQ. Supplemented by reference TRBV5-1 and TRBJ2-1, the full variable domain reads KAGVTQTPRYLIKTRGQQVTLSCSPISGHRSVSWYQQTPGQGLQFLFEYFSETQRNKGNFPGRFSGRQFSNSRSEMNVSTLELGDSALYLCASSSGLFRNNEQFFGPGTRLTVL.

This clonotype occurred many times. The chain links TRBV12-3 or TRBV12-4 to TRBJ2-5; perhaps TRBD1 as D (5 bases). Trimming took off 1 base at V and 9 bases at J, with 9 bases between the two ends. CDR3 length equals 12 residues. CDR3 sequence reads: CASSLGLGAQYF. For the CDR3, the DNA is TGTGCCAGCAGTTTAGGGTTAGGGGCCCAGTACTTC.

This clonotype has a count of ten or more. The V and J genes are TRBV20-1 and TRBJ2-7; D gene unclear. The CDR3 loop spans 12 amino acids. Germline assignment: CDR1 DFQATT and CDR2 SNEGSKA (reference sequence). V gave up 1 base and J gave up 2 bases, with 6 bases separating them. The CDR3, as DNA: TGCAGTGCTAGAGCCCCACCCTACGAGCAGTACTTC. Its translation is CSARAPPYEQYF.

This clonotype was seen only a few times. The gene calls are TRBV5-8 and TRBJ1-4; D unclear. V lost 5 bases to trimming and J lost 3 bases, with 17 bases between them. The CDR3 consists of 16 residues. Per the germline V gene, CDR1 is SGHTS and CDR2 is YDEGEE. The CDR3 region is CASSLPGRRANEKLFF. Here the CDR3 DNA reads TGTGCCAGCAGTTTACCTGGTCGGCGGGCTAATGAAAAACTGTTTTTT.

To note about this clonotype: Given a much more abundant clone one base away, this may be a read error. The J gene is TRBJ2-7, the V gene TRBV7-3; D is unresolved. CDR1 SGHTA and CDR2 FQGTGA come from the germline V gene. CDR3 size: 13 residues. The CDR3 DNA reads TGTGCCAGCAGCTTACTTCCCGAATACGGGCAGTACTTC. Amino acid sequence: CASSLLPEYGQYF.

There are a few counts of this clonotype. The chain uses TRBV5-5 and TRBJ2-6, with TRBD1 matching 9 bases. CDR1 and CDR2 (germline): SGHKS, YYEKEE (reference sequence). The CDR3 loop spans 17 amino acids. Trimming cost V 2 bases and J 0 bases; bases outside gene matches: 3. CDR3 sequence reads: CASSLGTGHSGANVLTF. The CDR3 nucleotides are TGTGCCAGCAGCTTAGGGACAGGGCACTCTGGGGCCAACGTCCTGACTTTC.

J is TRBJ2-1 and V is TRBV24-1, with D perhaps TRBD1 or TRBD2 (6 bases each). V was shortened by 3 bases and J by 8 bases, with 19 bases between the two germline ends. Germline CDR1 is KGHDR and CDR2 is SFDVKD. The CDR3 is 16 amino acids. The CDR3 coding sequence is TGTGCCACCAGTGATAATCGGGGTCCGGGGGCCGATGAGCAGTTCTTC. Encoded protein: CATSDNRGPGADEQFF.

The chain couples TRBV7-9 to TRBJ2-5; 10 nucleotides line up with TRBD2. V dropped 3 bases and J dropped 2; count of bases not matched to a gene: 6. The CDR3 is made up of 16 amino acids. The germline V gene has CDR1 SEHNR and CDR2 FQNEAQ (reference sequence). The CDR3 sequence: CASSFYSGRKQETQYF. The CDR3 bases are TGTGCCAGCAGCTTTTATAGCGGGAGGAAGCAAGAGACCCAGTACTTC.

This clonotype was seen only a few times. This sequence joins TRBV5-6 and TRBJ2-2; TRBD2 might be the D (6 bases). Germline assignment: CDR1 SGHDT and CDR2 YYEEEE. CDR3 length equals 15 residues. V lost 2 bases and J 4 bases, leaving 12 bases between the germline ends. The CDR3 reads CASSLLRGLTGELFF. The CDR3 bases are TGTGCCAGCAGCTTATTGCGGGGACTCACCGGGGAGCTGTTTTTT. Drawing the rest from reference TRBV5-6 and TRBJ2-2, the complete variable domain is DAGVTQSPTHLIKTRGQQVTLRCSPKSGHDTVSWYQQALGQGPQFIFQYYEEEERQRGNFPDRFSGHQFPNYSSELNVNALLLGDSALYLCASSLLRGLTGELFFGEGSRLTVL.

This clonotype was counted at least ten times. The chain combines TRBV12-3 or TRBV12-4 with TRBJ2-6, with D possibly matching TRBD2 (5 bases). Between the trimmed V and J ends, which lost 2 bases and 2 bases, there was a span of 10 bases. The CDR3 contains 16 residues. CDR3 sequence reads: CASSLRESAGANVLTF. The CDR3 coding sequence is TGTGCCAGCAGTTTAAGGGAGAGCGCTGGGGCCAACGTCCTGACTTTC.

This clonotype came up a few times. This rearrangement joins TRBV5-5 to TRBJ1-1; the D gene is possibly TRBD1 (6 bases). This CDR3 has 15 residues. Trimming took off 0 bases at V and 8 bases at J, with 17 bases between the two ends. CDR1 and CDR2 (germline): SGHKS, YYEKEE (reference sequence). The CDR3 sequence: CASSLVPGQYGEAFF. The CDR3, as DNA: TGTGCCAGCAGCTTGGTACCCGGACAGTACGGCGAAGCTTTCTTT.

This clonotype was seen only a few times. The chain links TRBV18 to TRBJ1-5, with TRBD1 as a possible D gene (5 bases). The CDR3 is made up of 14 amino acids. V was trimmed by 3 bases and J by 3 bases, leaving 9 bases between them. Germline CDR1 reads KGHSH; CDR2 reads LQKENI. CDR3 nucleotides: TGTGCCAGCTCACCGGGGGGGTTCAATCAGCCCCAGCATTTT. Amino acid sequence: CASSPGGFNQPQHF.

There are a few counts of this clonotype. The rearrangement links TRBV5-1 to TRBJ1-2, with D perhaps TRBD1 (5 bases). The CDR3 sequence is 14 residues long. CDR1 SGHRS and CDR2 YFSETQ come from the germline V gene. Trimming shortened V by 4 bases and J by 0 bases, and 10 bases separated the two germline ends. CDR3 bases: TGCGCCAGCAGCACCAAGACAGCTAACTATGGCTACACCTTC. Translated: CASSTKTANYGYTF.

For this clonotype: A much larger clone lies one base from this, so it may be a read error. V is TRBV28 and J is TRBJ2-5; the D gene is possibly TRBD2 (6 bases). This CDR3 comprises 14 residues. Per the germline V gene, CDR1 is MDHEN and CDR2 is SYDVKM. V was trimmed by 2 bases and J by 7 bases, leaving 14 bases between them. In nucleotides, the CDR3 is TGTGCCAGCAGTTTACCGGGACTTCGGGGGACCCAGTACTTC. Amino acids: CASSLPGLRGTQYF.

A few counts support this clonotype. The chain has TRBV20-1 and TRBJ2-1; 7 nucleotides align to TRBD1. Germline loops: CDR1 DFQATT, CDR2 SNEGSKA (reference sequence). The CDR3 is made up of 13 amino acids. The junction had 17 bases not matched to a gene; V was cut back by 8 bases and J by 13 bases. The CDR3 here is CSPRQGIRAVQFF. Here the CDR3 DNA reads TGCAGTCCCAGACAGGGCATCAGGGCGGTTCAGTTCTTC.

This clonotype was detected ten times or more. V and J are TRBV10-3 and TRBJ2-7, with 12 bases identical to TRBD2. The V and J ends lost 4 bases and 2 bases, in that order; junction bases with no gene match: 3. The V gene's germline CDR1 is ENHRY and CDR2 SYGVKD. The CDR3 spans 15 residues. CDR3 coding DNA: TGTGCCATCAGTGGCCTAGCGGGAGGGACCTACGAGCAGTACTTC. Amino acid sequence: CAISGLAGGTYEQYF.

For this clonotype: This may be a read error, as it is one base from a much larger clone. The chain employs TRBV6-1 and TRBJ2-5; weak D call: TRBD1 (5 bases). CDR1 MNHNS and CDR2 SASEGT come from the germline V gene. The CDR3 has 14 residues. V dropped 8 bases and J dropped 2 bases, with 15 bases sitting between them. CDR3 sequence (DNA): TGTGCCAGCCCTTCAAGGACAAAACAAGAGACCCAGTACTTC. It codes for CASPSRTKQETQYF.

A few counts support this clonotype. The rearrangement joins TRBV13 to TRBJ2-3; D is perhaps TRBD1 (5 bases). From germline, CDR1 is PRHDT and CDR2 FYEKMQ (reference sequence). The CDR3 length is 16 residues. Deletions cut 10 bases from V and 1 base from J, with 21 bases between. Written as DNA, the CDR3 is TGTGCCATCAGTGAGTCGATCCAGGGCGGCACAGATACGCAGTATTTT. Its translation is CAISESIQGGTDTQYF.

This clonotype was seen only a few times. The chain combines TRBV2 with TRBJ2-2; tentatively, D is TRBD2 (5 bases). The CDR3 contains 15 residues. V was trimmed by 2 bases and J by 5 bases, leaving 12 bases between them. Germline V gives CDR1 SNHLY, CDR2 FYNNEI. The chain's CDR3 is CASSENGIGTGELFF. The CDR3 DNA reads TGTGCCAGCAGTGAAAACGGGATAGGGACCGGGGAGCTGTTTTTT.